This T cell receptor beta chain was captured in a study of regulatory T cells in long-lasting Graves disease. Specified time point: newly diagnosed GD, antithyroid drugs for less than 3 months. RNA extracted from PBMCs served as the sequencing template. CDR3-region Arm-PCR and iRepertoire HTBI primers produced the TCR beta libraries. Via MiXCR, TCRdb re-called the multiplex PCR reads, giving one row per CDR3 protein. Here the sample spans roughly 360,000 distinct CDR3 sequences, approximately 12% being singletons. The V gene's germline CDR1 is DFQATT and CDR2 SNEGSKA (reference sequence). This CDR3 has 15 amino acids. With 3 bases removed from V and 0 bases from J, the gap between germline ends came to 13 bases. This clonotype was observed a handful of times. The sample was also reused in another study, on T cells in Graves' hyperthyroidism and ophthalmopathy.

This sample comprised peripheral blood mononuclear cells (PBMCs), obtained at new diagnosis, from a patient treated with antithyroid drugs. V is TRBV20-1 and J is TRBJ2-3, with D perhaps matching TRBD1 (6 bases). The sequence derives from a woman in her late teens or twenties with Graves disease. As DNA, the CDR3 is TGCAGTGCTAGGGCAGGGGCTTCTAGCACAGATACGCAGTATTTT. Translated: CSARAGASSTDTQYF.